The source of this T cell receptor (beta chain) is a study of T-cell reconstitution after alpha-beta-depleted transplantation in children. V lost 4 bases and J lost 4; bases outside the gene matches: 6. This CDR3 is built from 16 residues. Study-wide results and caveats: TCRbeta diversity was high at day 60 in some patients (a result of surviving recipient T cells and thymic progenitors). T-cell counts and diversity at one year following transplant were attributed mainly to newly produced T cells. The study reportedly traced alpha-beta T cells about two months after transplant to several hundred expanded graft clones.

Unique molecular identifiers featured in how the TCRbeta library was prepared. TCRdb re-derived calls from the PCR reads in MiXCR, one entry per CDR3 protein. The sample includes fewer than 450,000 distinct CDR3 sequences, 15% to 20% seen only once; the top ten take roughly 41%. This clonotype was recorded a few times. Its antigen is unidentified. The receptor comes from a male patient between 2 and 10 years old who had a stem cell transplant for acute lymphoblastic leukemia, so the T cells may come from the graft donor. Material: PBMCs, mostly from graft donor cells, obtained 360 days after TCRalphabeta/CD19-depleted stem cell transplant. The rearrangement uses TRBV12-3 or TRBV12-4 and TRBJ2-3; 12 positions agree with TRBD2. The chain's CDR3 is CASSSASGRVADTQYF. The CDR3 DNA sequence: TGTGCCAGCAGTTCGGCTAGCGGGAGGGTGGCAGATACGCAGTATTTT.